The present T cell receptor (beta chain) was sequenced within a study of monozygotic twins with inflammatory bowel disease. Note on this clonotype: Its antigen is still unknown.

Germline V gene sequence: CDR1 LGHNA, CDR2 YSLEER. This CDR3 has 15 residues. Investigators made cDNA in eight separate reactions per sample. TCRdb re-called the 5' RACE reads, yielding one record per CDR3 amino acid sequence without DNA. The repertoire table contains about 450,000 distinct CDR3 sequences. Overall study findings and caveats: Especially where disease activity was present, IBD patients had fewer clonotypes in common with others than healthy twins did.

The specimen was blood. This chain uses TRBV4-3 with TRBJ2-7; checking the TCRdb D call of TRBD1 is not possible without DNA. This receptor was identified in a human donor with ulcerative colitis or Crohn's disease, or a healthy co-twin of an affected twin (not recorded which). The CDR3 region is CASSPRPTDTYEQYF.